Only one count was recorded for the clone carrying this T cell receptor beta chain. These data belong to a study of T cells in Graves' hyperthyroidism and ophthalmopathy. Authors of the study amplified TCR beta CDR3 regions from RNA transcripts. HTBI primers were used for first-round RT-PCR of the TCR CDR3. TCRdb reanalysed the multiplex PCR reads using MiXCR and keeps one entry per CDR3 protein. The data contain a few hundred thousand distinct CDR3 sequences, 15% to 19% of them seen just once; the ten biggest clones take up around 30%. Germline loops: CDR1 SEHNR, CDR2 FQNEAQ (reference sequence). This CDR3 has 17 residues. J was trimmed by 4 bases and V by 3 bases; bases with no gene match: 8. Lactation, pregnancy, other autoimmune disease or uncontrolled infection excluded patients. This sample holds PBMCs from approximately 10 ml fresh peripheral blood.

The sample was blood. The genes are TRBV7-9 and TRBJ2-1; 11 bases line up with TRBD2. The clonotype was recovered from a woman between 18 and 29 years old with Graves' hyperthyroidism that later progressed to Graves' ophthalmopathy. The CDR3 spells CASSFHLTSGDYNEQFF. The CDR3, as DNA: TGTGCCAGCAGCTTCCATTTGACTAGCGGGGATTACAATGAGCAGTTCTTC.